One and the same sample provided the 10 T cell receptor beta chains below, sequenced in a study of blood T cell repertoires in COVID-19. Libraries were prepared by immunoSEQ multiplex PCR; TCRdb keeps only in-frame clonotypes and omits some of them. The data hold 150,000 to 200,000 clones, with about 86% observed a single time. The sequenced sample was peripheral blood. Receptors originate from a woman aged 25 to 39 with active or convalescent COVID-19.

V usage is TRBV19 and J usage is TRBJ1-4; perhaps TRBD1 as D (5 bases). CDR1 LNHDA and CDR2 SQIVND come from the germline V gene (reference sequence). The V and J ends lost 3 bases and 0 bases respectively, with 11 bases between them. The CDR3 loop spans 16 amino acids. DNA for the CDR3: TGTGCCAGTAGTATTGGCAGGGCGGCAACTAATGAAAAACTGTTTTTT. Translation gives CASSIGRAATNEKLFF.

V gene TRBV6-1 combines with J gene TRBJ1-1, with D possibly matching TRBD1 (6 bases). This CDR3 spans 14 amino acids. V lost 2 bases and J lost 1, with 8 bases in between. Looked up from germline, CDR1 is MNHNS and CDR2 is SASEGT. The CDR3 DNA sequence: TGTGCCAGCAGTGAACCCAGGGGGAACACTGAAGCTTTCTTT. The encoded protein is CASSEPRGNTEAFF.

V gene TRBV27 combines with J gene TRBJ2-2; 14 positions match TRBD2. The germline CDR1 and CDR2 sequences are MNHEY and SMNVEV (reference sequence). This CDR3 spans 19 amino acids. Trimming removed 5 bases from V and 5 bases from J; junction bases left unmatched: 13. The CDR3 nucleotides read TGTGCCAGCAGTCACCCGGGACTAGCGGGAGACGGAGGGACCGGGGAGCTGTTTTTT. This gives the protein CASSHPGLAGDGGTGELFF.

DNA of the CDR3: TGTGCCAGCAGGCAAGGACAGGGAGGCTATGGCTACACCTTC. This encodes CASRQGQGGYGYTF. The rearrangement links TRBV27 to TRBJ1-2; 8 positions match TRBD1. This CDR3 has 14 amino acids. Germline trimming cut 6 bases from V and 4 bases from J; bases unmatched to any gene: 7. Germline CDR1 and CDR2: MNHEY and SMNVEV (reference sequence).

The genes are TRBV19 and TRBJ1-6; D is uncertain. Looked up from germline, CDR1 is LNHDA and CDR2 is SQIVND (reference sequence). V was cut by 6 bases and J by 8 bases, with 14 bases left in between. The CDR3 loop spans 14 amino acids. CDR3 nucleotide sequence: TGTGCCAGTAGCCCCGAGGTCGGGGATTCACCCCTCCACTTT. Translation: CASSPEVGDSPLHF. The whole variable domain, filled in from reference TRBV19 and TRBJ1-6, reads DGGITQSPKYLFRKEGQNVTLSCEQNLNHDAMYWYRQDPGQGLRLIYYSQIVNDFQKGDIAEGYSVSREKKESFPLTVTSAQKNPTAFYLCASSPEVGDSPLHFGNGTRLTVT.

This chain uses TRBV18 with TRBJ1-6; tentative D call: TRBD1 (5 bases). In germline, CDR1 is KGHSH, CDR2 LQKENI. V shed 4 bases and J shed 3 bases, with 13 bases lying between them. The CDR3 contains 16 residues. The CDR3 region has the DNA TGTGCCAGCTCACTGAGCGACAGCCTCTATAATTCACCCCTCCACTTT. This gives the protein CASSLSDSLYNSPLHF.

The V call is TRBV19, the J call TRBJ2-5; the match to TRBD2 covers 10 bases. Trimming removed 8 bases from V and 1 base from J; junction bases left unmatched: 7. This CDR3 has 15 residues. Germline lookup yields CDR1 LNHDA and CDR2 SQIVND (reference sequence). The CDR3 sequence: CASGSGRRSQETQYF. For the CDR3, the DNA is TGTGCCAGTGGTAGCGGGAGGAGGAGCCAAGAGACCCAGTACTTC. Variable domain in full (rest from reference TRBV19 and TRBJ2-5): DGGITQSPKYLFRKEGQNVTLSCEQNLNHDAMYWYRQDPGQGLRLIYYSQIVNDFQKGDIAEGYSVSREKKESFPLTVTSAQKNPTAFYLCASGSGRRSQETQYFGPGTRLLVL.

V and J are TRBV6-5 and TRBJ2-2; the D gene is possibly TRBD2 (6 bases). The CDR3 runs to 16 residues. Germline V gene sequence: CDR1 MNHEY, CDR2 SVGAGI. The V end lost 4 bases, the J end lost 0 bases, and 12 bases lay between the germline ends. The CDR3 DNA is TGTGCCAGCAGTTCGCCGGGACTGGCGAACACCGGGGAGCTGTTTTTT. This codes for CASSSPGLANTGELFF.

V is TRBV6-5 and J is TRBJ1-1; D is unresolved. V was shortened by 4 bases and J by 0 bases, with 9 bases between the two germline ends. Germline V gene data show CDR1 as MNHEY and CDR2 as SVGAGI. The CDR3 totals 14 residues. The CDR3 sequence: CASSLQNMNTEAFF. Written as DNA, the CDR3 is TGTGCCAGCAGTTTACAGAACATGAACACTGAAGCTTTCTTT.

The chain carries TRBV28 and TRBJ2-7; TRBD1 might be the D (7 bases). This CDR3 has 14 amino acids. Per the germline V gene, CDR1 is MDHEN and CDR2 is SYDVKM. V lost 3 bases to trimming and J lost 6 bases, with 15 bases between them. The DNA of the CDR3 is TGTGCCAGCAGTTTTCAGGGGGGATTACGCGAGCAGTACTTC. It specifies CASSFQGGLREQYF.